The TCR beta chain described here comes from a study of T-cell memory formation after mild COVID-19. The wider study: TCR clusters were mostly donor specific. Points from the study as a whole: Mostly located in CM and EM were contracting CD4+ clones, with contracting CD8+ clones located in EMRA. Balance between CD4 and CD8 was seen in clones contracting day 15 to 85, and a CD4+ lean was seen in later expanders. Cross-reactive memory apparently joined, as some responding clones appeared in pre-infection memory.

TCRdb fed the 5' RACE reads into MiXCR, producing one record per CDR3 protein. The profile shows 40,000 to 60,000 distinct CDR3 sequences, roughly 27% of them singletons. The CDR3 length is 16 residues. Trimming removed 1 base from V and 4 bases from J, with 15 bases in between. The germline V gene has CDR1 SGHAT and CDR2 FQDESV (reference sequence). Turning to this clonotype: Antigen unknown.

Sequencing input: PBMCs or a T cell subset sorted from them (not recorded which). The receptor was derived from a man younger than 35 who had mild COVID-19 (a few samples of this study predate the infection). Cell type and time point are not known. This chain links TRBV11-1 with TRBJ2-3; D remains unclear. Here the CDR3 reads CASSLVGSGPADTQYF. The CDR3 coding sequence is TGTGCCAGCAGCTTAGTCGGGTCGGGCCCCGCAGATACGCAGTATTTT.